This TCR beta chain was captured in a study of T cells after yellow fever vaccination. Study context: Preparation of the low-cell-number fractions used SMART-Seq v4 Ultra Low Input.

This clonotype was seen at least ten times. Its antigen is not identified. Overall study findings and caveats: Most clones from primary vaccination were detected again post-booster (around 95% CD4, 70% to 90% CD8).

The TCR cDNA carried a universal primer site and UMIs from 5'RACE template switching. From the 5' RACE reads, TCRdb called clonotypes with MiXCR, one entry per CDR3 protein. The data show around 350,000 distinct CDR3 sequences, with 6.2% seen just once and around 16% held by the top ten. This CDR3 comprises 14 residues. V lost 5 bases and J lost 1, with 12 bases in between. Germline V gene data show CDR1 as SGHVS and CDR2 as FQNEAQ. The TCR comes from a man aged 25-45 years who received the YFV17D yellow fever vaccine. V usage is TRBV7-8 and J usage is TRBJ2-7, with D tentatively TRBD1 or TRBD2 (5 bases each). The input for sequencing was PBMCs, taken 5 days after the yellow fever booster vaccination. The CDR3 sequence: CASSRTGGSYEQYF. CDR3 nucleotides: TGTGCCAGCAGCCGTACTGGGGGTTCCTACGAGCAGTACTTC. Full variable domain (missing parts from reference TRBV7-8 and TRBJ2-7): GAGVSQSPRYKVAKRGQDVALRCDPISGHVSLFWYQQALGQGPEFLTYFQNEAQLDKSGLPSDRFFAERPEGSVSTLKIQRTQQEDSAVYLCASSRTGGSYEQYFGPGTRLTVT.